This T cell receptor (beta chain) stems from a study of blood T cells in healthy people across ages. Then a second PCR, running roughly 7 to 11 cycles, was carried out with a sample-barcoded 5' primer and a J-beta primer mix. A tag from a template-switch adaptor with 12 random nucleotides marked each cDNA molecule. TCRdb ran MiXCR on the 5' RACE reads and lists one entry per CDR3 protein. The table lists about 750,000 distinct CDR3 sequences, about 48% of them singletons, with roughly two fifths in the top ten. This clonotype showed up just a few times. Germline CDR1 reads LGHNA; CDR2 reads YNFKEQ. The CDR3 is made up of 14 amino acids. Trimming shortened V by 4 bases and J by 3 bases, and 11 bases separated the two germline ends.

This sequence was found in an elderly man in good health. The sequenced sample was blood. The chain carries TRBV4-2 and TRBJ2-3, with D possibly TRBD1 on 7 matching bases. The CDR3 DNA is TGTGCCAGCAGCCCAGGGGGGAGGACAGATACGCAGTATTTT. It yields the protein CASSPGGRTDTQYF.